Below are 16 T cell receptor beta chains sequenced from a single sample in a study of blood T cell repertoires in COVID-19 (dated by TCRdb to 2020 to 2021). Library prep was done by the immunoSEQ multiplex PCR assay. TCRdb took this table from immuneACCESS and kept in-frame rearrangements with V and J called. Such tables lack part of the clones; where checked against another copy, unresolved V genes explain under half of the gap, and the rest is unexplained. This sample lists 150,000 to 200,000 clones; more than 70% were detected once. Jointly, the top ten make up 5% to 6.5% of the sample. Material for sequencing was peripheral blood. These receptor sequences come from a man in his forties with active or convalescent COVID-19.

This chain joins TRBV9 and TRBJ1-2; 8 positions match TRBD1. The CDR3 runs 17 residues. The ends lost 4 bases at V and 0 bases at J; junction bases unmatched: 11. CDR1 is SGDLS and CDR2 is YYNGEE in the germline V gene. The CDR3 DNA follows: TGTGCCAGCAGCAGACGCCAACAGGGGGATACTAACTATGGCTACACCTTC. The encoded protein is CASSRRQQGDTNYGYTF.

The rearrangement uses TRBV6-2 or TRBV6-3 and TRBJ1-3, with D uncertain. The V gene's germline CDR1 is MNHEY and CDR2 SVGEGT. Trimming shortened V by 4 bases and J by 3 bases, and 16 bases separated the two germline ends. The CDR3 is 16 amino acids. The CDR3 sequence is CASSFNRIPVGNTIYF. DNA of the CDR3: TGTGCCAGCAGTTTCAACCGTATACCAGTTGGAAACACCATATATTTT.

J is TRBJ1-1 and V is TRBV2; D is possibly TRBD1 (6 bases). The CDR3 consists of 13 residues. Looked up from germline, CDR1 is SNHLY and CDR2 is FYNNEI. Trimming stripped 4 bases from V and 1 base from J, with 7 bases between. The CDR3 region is CASSGTANTEAFF. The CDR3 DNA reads TGTGCCAGCAGTGGGACAGCGAACACTGAAGCTTTCTTT.

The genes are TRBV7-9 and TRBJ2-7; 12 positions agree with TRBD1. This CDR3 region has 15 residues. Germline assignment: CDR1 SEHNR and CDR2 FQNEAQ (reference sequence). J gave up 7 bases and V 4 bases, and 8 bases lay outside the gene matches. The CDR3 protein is CASSWGTGGIGEQYF. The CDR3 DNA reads TGTGCCAGCAGCTGGGGGACAGGGGGCATCGGAGAGCAGTACTTC. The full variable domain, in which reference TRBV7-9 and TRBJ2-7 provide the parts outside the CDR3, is DTGVSQNPRHKITKRGQNVTFRCDPISEHNRLYWYRQTLGQGPEFLTYFQNEAQLEKSRLLSDRFSAERPKGSFSTLEIQRTEQGDSAMYLCASSWGTGGIGEQYFGPGTRLTVT.

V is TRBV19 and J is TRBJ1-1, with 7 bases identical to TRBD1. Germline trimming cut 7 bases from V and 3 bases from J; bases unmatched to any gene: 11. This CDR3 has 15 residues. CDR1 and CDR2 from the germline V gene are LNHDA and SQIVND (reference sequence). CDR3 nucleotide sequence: TGTGCCAGTATCCCCGGGACAGCCGGTTACACTGAAGCTTTCTTT. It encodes CASIPGTAGYTEAFF.

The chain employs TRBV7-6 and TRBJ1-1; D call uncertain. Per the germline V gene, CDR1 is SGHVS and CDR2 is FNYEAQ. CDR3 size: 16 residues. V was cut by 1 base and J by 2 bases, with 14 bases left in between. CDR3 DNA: TGTGCCAGCAGCTTAGGAAGGGAGTCGGGCAACACTGAAGCTTTCTTT. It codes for CASSLGRESGNTEAFF.

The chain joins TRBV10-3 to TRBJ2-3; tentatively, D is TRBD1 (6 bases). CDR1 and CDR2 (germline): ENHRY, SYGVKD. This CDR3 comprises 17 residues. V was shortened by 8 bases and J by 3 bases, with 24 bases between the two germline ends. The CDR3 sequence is CAIHPRGSAVTTDTQYF. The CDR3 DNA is TGTGCCATCCACCCCAGGGGTAGCGCCGTGACAACAGATACGCAGTATTTT.

The CDR3 coding sequence is TGCGCCAGCAGCCCAAGAACCGGGGGATACAATGAGCAGTTCTTC. Translation: CASSPRTGGYNEQFF. This chain joins TRBV5-1 and TRBJ2-1, with D perhaps matching TRBD2 (6 bases). The CDR3 contains 15 residues. Germline CDR1 is SGHRS and CDR2 is YFSETQ. V lost 4 bases and J lost 4, with 15 bases in between. Looking up the rest from reference TRBV5-1 and TRBJ2-1 gives the full variable domain: KAGVTQTPRYLIKTRGQQVTLSCSPISGHRSVSWYQQTPGQGLQFLFEYFSETQRNKGNFPGRFSGRQFSNSRSEMNVSTLELGDSALYLCASSPRTGGYNEQFFGPGTRLTVL.

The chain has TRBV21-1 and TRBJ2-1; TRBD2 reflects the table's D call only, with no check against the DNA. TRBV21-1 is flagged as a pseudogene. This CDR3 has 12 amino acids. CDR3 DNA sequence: TGTGCCAGCAGCCCGGGATCCAATGAGCAGTTCTTC. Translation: CASSPGSNEQFF.

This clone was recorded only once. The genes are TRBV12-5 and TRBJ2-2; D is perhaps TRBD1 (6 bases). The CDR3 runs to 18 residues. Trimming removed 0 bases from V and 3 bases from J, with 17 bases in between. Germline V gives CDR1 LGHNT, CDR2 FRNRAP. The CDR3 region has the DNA TGTGCTAGTGGTTTGGTGCAGGGGCCAGGATCAGACACCGGGGAGCTGTTTTTT. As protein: CASGLVQGPGSDTGELFF.

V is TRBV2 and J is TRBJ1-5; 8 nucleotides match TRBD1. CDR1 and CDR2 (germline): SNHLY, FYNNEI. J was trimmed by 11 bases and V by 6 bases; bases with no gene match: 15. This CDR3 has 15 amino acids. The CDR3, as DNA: TGTGCCAGCAGCGCCGTCCCGGGACAGGTCGTGGCCCAGCATTTT. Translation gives CASSAVPGQVVAQHF. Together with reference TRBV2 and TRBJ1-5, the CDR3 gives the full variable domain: EPEVTQTPSHQVTQMGQEVILRCVPISNHLYFYWYRQILGQKVEFLVSFYNNEISEKSEIFDDQFSVERPDGSNFTLKIRSTKLEDSAMYFCASSAVPGQVVAQHFGDGTRLSIL.

CDR3 nucleotides: TGTGCCAGCAGTAGCAGGGGGCTCGAGCAGCCCCAGCATTTT. Translated: CASSSRGLEQPQHF. The chain recombines TRBV28 with TRBJ1-5; 8 bases are a match to TRBD1. Germline V CDR1 and CDR2: MDHEN, SYDVKM. V dropped 5 bases and J dropped 7; count of bases not matched to a gene: 7. This CDR3 has 14 residues.

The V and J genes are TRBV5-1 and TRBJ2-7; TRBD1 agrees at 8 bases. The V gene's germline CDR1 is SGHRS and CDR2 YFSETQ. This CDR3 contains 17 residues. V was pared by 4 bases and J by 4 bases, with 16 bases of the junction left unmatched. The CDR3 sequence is CASSHSTDGQGGYEQYF. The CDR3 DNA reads TGCGCCAGCAGCCACTCTACCGACGGACAGGGAGGTTACGAGCAGTACTTC.

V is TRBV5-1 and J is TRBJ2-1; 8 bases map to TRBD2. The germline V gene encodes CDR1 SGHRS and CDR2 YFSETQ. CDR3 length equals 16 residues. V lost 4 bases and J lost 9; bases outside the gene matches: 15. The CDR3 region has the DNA TGCGCCAGCAGCATGGAGCCTGGGACTAGACCCGTTGAGCAGTTCTTC. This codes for CASSMEPGTRPVEQFF. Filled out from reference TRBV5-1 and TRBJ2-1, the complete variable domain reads KAGVTQTPRYLIKTRGQQVTLSCSPISGHRSVSWYQQTPGQGLQFLFEYFSETQRNKGNFPGRFSGRQFSNSRSEMNVSTLELGDSALYLCASSMEPGTRPVEQFFGPGTRLTVL.

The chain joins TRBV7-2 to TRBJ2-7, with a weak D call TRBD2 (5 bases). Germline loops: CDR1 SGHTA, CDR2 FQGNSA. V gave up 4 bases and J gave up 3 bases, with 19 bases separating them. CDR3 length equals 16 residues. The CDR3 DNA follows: TGTGCCAGCAGCTCCATGACTGCGGGCCGGGGCTACGAGCAGTACTTC. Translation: CASSSMTAGRGYEQYF.

The DNA for the CDR3 is TGTGCCAGCAGCTTGGGAGGACAGGGCTTTTTCGGCTACACCTTC. This gives the protein CASSLGGQGFFGYTF. The chain is built from TRBV5-4 and TRBJ1-2; 8 bases map to TRBD1. The CDR3 consists of 15 residues. Trimming took 0 bases from V and 8 from J; bases not matched to a gene: 9. Germline V gene sequence: CDR1 SGHNT, CDR2 YYREEE (reference sequence).